Presented here are 30 T cell receptor beta chains from one specimen sequenced in a study of type 1 regulatory T cells. One entry per CDR3 protein results from TCRdb running MiXCR on the reads. The data hold approximately 5,300 distinct CDR3 sequences, with 27% observed a single time. No antigen is known for these receptors. The sequencing input was cultured T cells, either the whole culture or a sorted T cell fraction (not recorded which). The subset denotes: Tr1-enriched cell product generated in vitro against host alloantigens. These receptors were taken from a human donor in good health.

By sample share, this clonotype is medium-sized. J is TRBJ2-3 and V is TRBV29-1; D perhaps matches TRBD1 (5 bases). CDR1 SQVTM and CDR2 ANQGSEA come from the germline V gene. Trimming shortened V by 4 bases and J by 8 bases, and 10 bases separated the two germline ends. CDR3 size: 11 residues. Written as DNA, the CDR3 is TGCAGCGTTGGGGGCCAAGGTACGCAGTATTTT. Its translation: CSVGGQGTQYF.

This clonotype was found many times. The CDR3 spells CASSHPVSIQYF. For the CDR3, the DNA is TGTGCCAGCAGCCACCCGGTCAGCATTCAGTACTTC. The chain joins TRBV11-2 to TRBJ2-4; D gene unclear. Germline CDR1 and CDR2: SGHAT and FQNNGV. The CDR3 covers 12 residues. Trimming pared 5 bases from V and 9 bases from J, leaving 11 bases between.

This clonotype is termed medium-sized. This chain uses TRBV28 with TRBJ2-5; TRBD2 might be the D (6 bases). Germline lookup yields CDR1 MDHEN and CDR2 SYDVKM. V was clipped by 8 bases and J by 5 bases, with 15 bases between them. CDR3 length equals 13 residues. In nucleotides, the CDR3 is TGTGCCAGCGTATTTAGCGGAGCGGAGACCCAGTACTTC. Its translation: CASVFSGAETQYF.

Within the sample, this clonotype is medium-sized. The chain employs TRBV5-4 and TRBJ2-2; the match to TRBD1 covers 10 bases. Germline V lookup: CDR1 SGHNT, CDR2 YYREEE (reference sequence). The V and J ends lost 5 bases and 6 bases, in that order; junction bases with no gene match: 7. This CDR3 comprises 15 residues. CDR3 sequence reads: CASRYGTGASGELFF. As DNA, the CDR3 is TGTGCCAGCAGGTACGGGACAGGGGCATCCGGGGAGCTGTTTTTT.

Only a few counts were recorded for this clonotype. A much larger clone differs by one base, so this may be a read error. The rearrangement uses TRBV7-3 and TRBJ2-3; no clear D. CDR1 is SGHTA, CDR2 FQGTGA, per germline. The CDR3 extends over 13 amino acids. DNA for the CDR3: TGTGCCAACAGCACAGACCGGACAGATACGCAGTATTTT. Translating gives CANSTDRTDTQYF.

This clonotype qualifies as medium-sized. The chain combines TRBV20-1 with TRBJ2-1; 13 bases are a match to TRBD2. The CDR3 has 15 amino acids. CDR1 and CDR2 from the germline V gene are DFQATT and SNEGSKA (reference sequence). J lost 7 bases, V lost 6 bases, and 9 bases had no gene match. The CDR3 DNA follows: TGCAGTGCACCACTAGCGGGAGGGCCGAAGAATGAGCAGTTCTTC. Translation: CSAPLAGGPKNEQFF.

This clonotype is medium-sized. The chain combines TRBV7-2 with TRBJ1-2; tentative D call: TRBD1 (5 bases). This CDR3 contains 18 residues. Germline loops: CDR1 SGHTA, CDR2 FQGNSA. The germline V and J ends were trimmed by 2 bases and 0 bases, with 19 bases remaining between them. As DNA, the CDR3 is TGTGCCAGCAGCTTATGGGGGGAGGGGATTGATGCTAACTATGGCTACACCTTC. Amino acids: CASSLWGEGIDANYGYTF.

This clonotype counts as medium-sized. The chain is built from TRBV27 and TRBJ1-6, with D possibly being TRBD1 (6 bases). Trimming removed 5 bases at V and 10 bases at J, with 21 bases between. CDR3 size: 16 residues. Germline CDR1 and CDR2: MNHEY and SMNVEV (reference sequence). Here the CDR3 DNA reads TGTGCCAGCAGTAGGCTCACCGGGCAAAGGGGGTCACCCCTCCACTTT. Translating it yields CASSRLTGQRGSPLHF.

Concerning this clonotype itself: A junction boundary mismatches the germline segment, possibly from a read error. V and J are TRBV29-1 and TRBJ1-2, with TRBD1 matching 7 bases. The length of the CDR3 is 13 residues. Per germline, CDR1 SQVTM and CDR2 ANQGSEA. The CDR3 DNA is TGCAGCGTGAGGGGGGTGACAAGGGGACAGTACACCTTT. It is translated as CSVRGVTRGQYTF.

This clonotype was seen many times. The chain is built from TRBV7-2 and TRBJ2-2; tentative D call: TRBD2 (6 bases). The germline V and J ends were trimmed by 0 bases and 7 bases, with 15 bases remaining between them. Per germline, CDR1 SGHTA and CDR2 FQGNSA. The length of the CDR3 is 16 residues. DNA of the CDR3: TGTGCCAGCAGCTTAGCGCAGTCGGGGGTTGACGGGGAGCTGTTTTTT. Residues: CASSLAQSGVDGELFF.

This clonotype appeared many times. This chain links TRBV27 with TRBJ2-3, with TRBD1 matching 8 bases. J was trimmed by 3 bases and V by 4 bases; bases with no gene match: 15. From germline, CDR1 is MNHEY and CDR2 SMNVEV (reference sequence). This CDR3 is built from 18 residues. For the CDR3, the DNA is TGTGCCAGCAGTTCACCATCCCGCAGGGGGCGAGGAACAGATACGCAGTATTTT. The encoded protein is CASSSPSRRGRGTDTQYF.

The chain joins TRBV3-1 to TRBJ2-7; D is unclear. This CDR3 comprises 12 residues. Trimming stripped 0 bases from V and 4 bases from J, with 4 bases between. Germline V lookup: CDR1 LGHDT, CDR2 YNNKEL (reference sequence). CDR3: CASSQDRYEQYF. The CDR3 DNA reads TGTGCCAGCAGCCAAGACAGGTACGAGCAGTACTTC.

The chain has TRBV12-3 or TRBV12-4 and TRBJ2-5; 10 positions agree with TRBD2. J lost 3 bases, V lost 5 bases, and 9 bases had no gene match. This CDR3 region has 16 residues. This CDR3 reads CASSRAPGLAEETQYF. The CDR3 bases are TGTGCCAGCAGTCGCGCCCCCGGACTAGCGGAAGAGACCCAGTACTTC.

The gene calls are TRBV12-3 or TRBV12-4 and TRBJ2-3; 11 nucleotides match TRBD2. There are 14 residues in the CDR3. Losses at the gene ends were 7 bases for V and 7 bases for J; bases not matched to a gene: 7. The CDR3 loop reads CASTLLAGEYTQYF. The CDR3 bases are TGTGCCAGCACCTTACTAGCGGGAGAATATACGCAGTATTTT.

In its sample, this clonotype ranks as medium-sized. The chain recombines TRBV4-1 with TRBJ2-3; 8 bases map to TRBD2. The trim removed 2 bases at V and 1 base at J, leaving 11 bases unmatched. CDR1 and CDR2 from the germline V gene are MGHRA and YSYEKL. The CDR3 runs to 18 residues. The CDR3 DNA reads TGCGCCAGCAGCCAACCCATGGGCGGGAGGTCGGGCACAGATACGCAGTATTTT. It yields the protein CASSQPMGGRSGTDTQYF.

V and J are TRBV6-2 or TRBV6-3 and TRBJ2-7; D not resolved. Germline V gene data show CDR1 as MNHEY and CDR2 as SVGEGT. V gave up 0 bases and J gave up 0 bases, with 9 bases separating them. This CDR3 is built from 15 residues. The chain's CDR3 is CASSYSLVRSYEQYF. The CDR3 nucleotides read TGTGCCAGCAGTTACTCGCTCGTCCGCTCCTACGAGCAGTACTTC.

This chain links TRBV5-6 with TRBJ1-5; 9 bases align to TRBD1. The CDR3 totals 14 residues. Losses at the gene ends were 3 bases for V and 5 bases for J; bases not matched to a gene: 3. The germline CDR1 and CDR2 sequences are SGHDT and YYEEEE. CDR3 sequence: CASSSGQGDQPQHF. The CDR3 coding sequence is TGTGCCAGCAGCTCGGGACAGGGAGATCAGCCCCAGCATTTT.

This clonotype has at least ten counts. The chain uses TRBV7-9 and TRBJ2-3; perhaps TRBD2 as D (6 bases). Trimming removed 5 bases at V and 0 bases at J, with 15 bases between. The CDR3 consists of 16 residues. Germline loops: CDR1 SEHNR, CDR2 FQNEAQ (reference sequence). CDR3 loop: CASSPGDFTSTDTQYF. DNA for the CDR3: TGTGCCAGCAGCCCGGGGGACTTTACTAGCACAGATACGCAGTATTTT.

The gene calls are TRBV6-1 and TRBJ2-5, with D uncertain. The CDR3 extends over 12 amino acids. V was pared by 1 base and J by 6 bases, with 6 bases between. Germline V gene data show CDR1 as MNHNS and CDR2 as SASEGT. CDR3 nucleotides: TGTGCCAGCAGTGAAGGTGGACAGACCCAGTACTTC. Amino acids: CASSEGGQTQYF.

This clonotype counts as medium-sized. V usage is TRBV2 and J usage is TRBJ2-5; no clear D gene. The germline V and J ends were trimmed by 4 bases and 2 bases, with 11 bases remaining between them. The CDR3 totals 14 residues. The germline CDR1 and CDR2 sequences are SNHLY and FYNNEI. CDR3 nucleotides: TGTGCCAGCAGTGGGATTCTGACTCAAGAGACCCAGTACTTC. Translation gives CASSGILTQETQYF.

Many counts were recorded for this clonotype. The gene calls are TRBV18 and TRBJ2-1, with 9 bases fitting TRBD1. The CDR3 covers 17 residues. V shed 2 bases, J shed 0 bases, and the junction held 5 bases outside the gene matches. Per the germline V gene, CDR1 is KGHSH and CDR2 is LQKENI. The CDR3 DNA is TGTGCCAGCTCACCAAGCCGACAGGGGGTCTCCTACAATGAGCAGTTCTTC. This codes for CASSPSRQGVSYNEQFF.

A single count supports this clonotype. The chain joins TRBV20-1 to TRBJ2-1; TRBD2 matches at 8 bases. The CDR3 extends over 15 amino acids. Germline CDR1 DFQATT, CDR2 SNEGSKA (reference sequence). V gave up 3 bases and J gave up 3 bases; unmatched junction bases: 7. CDR3 sequence reads: CSASGRAFHYNEQFF. The CDR3, as DNA: TGCAGTGCTAGCGGGAGGGCCTTCCACTACAATGAGCAGTTCTTC.

The chain couples TRBV20-1 to TRBJ1-2, with 9 bases matching TRBD1. The trim removed 3 bases at V and 7 bases at J, leaving 9 bases unmatched. The germline V gene has CDR1 DFQATT and CDR2 SNEGSKA (reference sequence). The CDR3 covers 14 residues. CDR3 amino acids: CSASGDRDLSGYTF. CDR3 bases: TGCAGTGCTAGCGGGGACAGGGATCTTTCTGGCTACACCTTC.

This clonotype qualifies as medium-sized. V and J are TRBV27 and TRBJ2-7, with 8 bases identical to TRBD2. The CDR3 is 15 amino acids. J was trimmed by 4 bases and V by 9 bases; bases with no gene match: 14. Germline CDR1 is MNHEY and CDR2 is SMNVEV (reference sequence). CDR3 amino acids: CASKRYSGEQYEQYF. CDR3 coding DNA: TGTGCCAGTAAACGTTATAGCGGGGAGCAATACGAGCAGTACTTC.

The chain is built from TRBV19 and TRBJ2-6; D uncertain. V lost 5 bases to trimming and J lost 0 bases, with 5 bases between them. The CDR3 runs 14 residues. Germline values: CDR1 LNHDA, CDR2 SQIVND (reference sequence). CDR3 amino acids: CASSPSSGANVLTF. For the CDR3, the DNA is TGTGCCAGTAGTCCTTCCTCTGGGGCCAACGTCCTGACTTTC.

This clonotype is deemed medium-sized. J is TRBJ2-3 and V is TRBV18, with 7 bases identical to TRBD2. Germline V CDR1 and CDR2: KGHSH, LQKENI. The ends lost 3 bases at V and 9 bases at J; junction bases unmatched: 6. This CDR3 has 13 residues. Here the CDR3 reads CASSPSWEGTQYF. The DNA of the CDR3 is TGTGCCAGCTCACCCAGTTGGGAGGGCACGCAGTATTTT.

The chain couples TRBV29-1 to TRBJ1-1; 7 bases align to TRBD1. V trimming: 7 bases; J trimming: 2 bases; junction bases outside the gene matches: 13. Germline V gene sequence: CDR1 SQVTM, CDR2 ANQGSEA. The CDR3 has 15 amino acids. In DNA, the CDR3 is TGCAGCGCGATAAAGGGCGGGACAGTCAACACTGAAGCTTTCTTT. Translation: CSAIKGGTVNTEAFF.

In its sample, this clonotype ranks as medium-sized. This chain connects TRBV20-1 to TRBJ2-7; D unresolved. Germline CDR1 reads DFQATT; CDR2 reads SNEGSKA (reference sequence). The CDR3 extends over 11 amino acids. Trimming removed 5 bases at V and 7 bases at J, with 12 bases between. CDR3 residues: CSAASGVEQYF. As DNA, the CDR3 is TGCAGTGCTGCCTCAGGCGTTGAGCAGTACTTC.

This clonotype showed up many times. This sequence joins TRBV30 and TRBJ1-5, with D maybe TRBD1 (6 bases). Per germline, CDR1 GTSNPN and CDR2 SVGIG (reference sequence). The CDR3 length is 12 residues. V lost 5 bases and J 6 bases, leaving 11 bases between the germline ends. The CDR3 DNA follows: TGTGCCTGGGCACAGGGCAGTCAGCCCCAGCATTTT. It is translated as CAWAQGSQPQHF.

This clonotype has only a few counts. The rearrangement links TRBV29-1 to TRBJ1-2, with 9 bases lining up with TRBD1. V shed 4 bases and J 3 bases; nucleotides not matched to a gene: 9. The CDR3 totals 15 residues. CDR1 SQVTM and CDR2 ANQGSEA come from the germline V gene. The CDR3 DNA sequence: TGCAGCGTTGTACCCGGACAGGGGCTGGACTATGGCTACACCTTC. Amino acid sequence: CSVVPGQGLDYGYTF. The whole variable domain, filled in from reference TRBV29-1 and TRBJ1-2, reads SAVISQKPSRDICQRGTSLTIQCQVDSQVTMMFWYRQQPGQSLTLIATANQGSEATYESGFVIDKFPISRPNLTFSTLTVSNMSPEDSSIYLCSVVPGQGLDYGYTFGSGTRLTVV.